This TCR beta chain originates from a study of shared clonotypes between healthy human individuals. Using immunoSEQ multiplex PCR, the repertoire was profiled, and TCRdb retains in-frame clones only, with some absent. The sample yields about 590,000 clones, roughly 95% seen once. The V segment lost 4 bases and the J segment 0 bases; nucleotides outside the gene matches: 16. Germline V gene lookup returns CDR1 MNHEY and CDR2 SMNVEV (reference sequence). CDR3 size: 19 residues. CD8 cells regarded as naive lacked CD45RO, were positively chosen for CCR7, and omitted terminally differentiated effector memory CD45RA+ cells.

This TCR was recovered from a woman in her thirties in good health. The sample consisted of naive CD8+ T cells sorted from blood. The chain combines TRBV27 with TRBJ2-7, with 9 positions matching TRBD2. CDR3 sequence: CASSSDGLNSSGISYEQYF. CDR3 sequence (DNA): TGTGCCAGCAGTTCCGACGGCCTCAACTCTAGCGGGATCTCCTACGAGCAGTACTTC.